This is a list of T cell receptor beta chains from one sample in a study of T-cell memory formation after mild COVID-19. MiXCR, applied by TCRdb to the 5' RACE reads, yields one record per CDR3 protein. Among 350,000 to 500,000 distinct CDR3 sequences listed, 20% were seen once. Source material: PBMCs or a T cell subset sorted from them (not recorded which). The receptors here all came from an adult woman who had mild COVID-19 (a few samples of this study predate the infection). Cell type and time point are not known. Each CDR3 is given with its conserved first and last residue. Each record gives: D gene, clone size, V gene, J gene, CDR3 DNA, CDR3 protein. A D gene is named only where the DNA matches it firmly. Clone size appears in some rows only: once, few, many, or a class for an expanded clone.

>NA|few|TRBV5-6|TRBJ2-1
TGTGCCAGCAGCTTAATGGGAAGCAATGAGCAGTTCTTC
CASSLMGSNEQFF
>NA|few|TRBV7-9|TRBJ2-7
TGTGCCAGCAGCCCATCTCACTTCTACGAGCAGTACTTC
CASSPSHFYEQYF
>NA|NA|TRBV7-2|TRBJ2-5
TGTGCCAGCAGCTTAGAGGGAAGTTGGGAGACCCAGTACTTC
CASSLEGSWETQYF
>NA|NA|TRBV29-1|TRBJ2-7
TGCAGCGTGGTGGGGGTCACCGAGCAGTACTTC
CSVVGVTEQYF
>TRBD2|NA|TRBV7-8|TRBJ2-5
TGTGCCAGCAGCTTAGGGGAGGGACCAGGGACCCAGTACTTC
CASSLGEGPGTQYF
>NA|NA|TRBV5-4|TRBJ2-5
TGTGCCAGCAGCCCGGCCACCGCAGTAGAGACCCAGTACTTC
CASSPATAVETQYF
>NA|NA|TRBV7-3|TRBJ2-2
TGTGCCAGCAGCCCCCGCAGGGATACCGGGGAGCTGTTTTTT
CASSPRRDTGELFF
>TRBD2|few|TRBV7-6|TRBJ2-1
TGTGCCAGCAACCCGACTAGCGGGAGCGGCAGTGAGCAGTTCTTC
CASNPTSGSGSEQFF
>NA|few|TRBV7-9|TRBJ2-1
TGTGCCAGCAGCGCAACAGGGCGGTACAATGAGCAGTTCTTC
CASSATGRYNEQFF
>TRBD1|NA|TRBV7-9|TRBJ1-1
TGTGCCAGCAGCCCGGGACAGGGCCGAGCTGAAGCTTTCTTT
CASSPGQGRAEAFF
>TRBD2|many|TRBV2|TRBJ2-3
TGTGCCAGCCAGGGGACTAGTACAGATACGCAGTATTTT
CASQGTSTDTQYF
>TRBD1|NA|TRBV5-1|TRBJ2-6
TGCGCCAGCAGCTGGGGGGACAGGCAGACTGGGGCCAACGTCCTGACTTTC
CASSWGDRQTGANVLTF
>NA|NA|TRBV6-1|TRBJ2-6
TGTGCCAGCACTATGACGGGGGTCGGGGCCAACGTCCTGACTTTC
CASTMTGVGANVLTF
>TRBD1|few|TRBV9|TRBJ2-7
TGTGCCAGCAGCGTAAGCCCAGGGACAGGGGTAGAGGAGCAGTACTTC
CASSVSPGTGVEEQYF
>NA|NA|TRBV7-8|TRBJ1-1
TGTGCCAGCAGCCTAGCCCTCGAGGGATTAGTGTGGATGAACACTGAAGCTTTCTTT
CASSLALEGLVWMNTEAFF
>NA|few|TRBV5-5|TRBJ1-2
TGTGCCAGCAGCTGGGATACAGTGTCTGATTATGGCTACACCTTC
CASSWDTVSDYGYTF
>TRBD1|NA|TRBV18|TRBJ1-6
TGTGCCAGCTCACGACAGGGGGAGGCACGTTCCGCCCTCCACTTT
CASSRQGEARSALHF
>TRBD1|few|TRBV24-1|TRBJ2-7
TGTGCCACCAGTGAATCCGGGACAGGGGGTTACGAGCAGTACTTC
CATSESGTGGYEQYF
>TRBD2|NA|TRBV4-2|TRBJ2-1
TGTGCCAGCAGCCAGGGGGGGGACGTGGATGAGCAGTTCTTC
CASSQGGDVDEQFF
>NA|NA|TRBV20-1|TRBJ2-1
TGCAGTGCTAGACGGGGAGGTGAGCAGTTCTTC
CSARRGGEQFF
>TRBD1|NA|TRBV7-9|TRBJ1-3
TGTGCCAGCAGCCCCGGGACAGGGGTCTCTGGAAACACCATATATTTT
CASSPGTGVSGNTIYF
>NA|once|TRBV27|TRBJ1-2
TGTGCCAGCAGTTTATCTACAGGGCGTGGCTACACCTTC
CASSLSTGRGYTF
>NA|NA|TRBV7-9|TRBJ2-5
TGTGCCAGCAGCTTAAGGTTGGAGGAGACCCAGTACTTC
CASSLRLEETQYF
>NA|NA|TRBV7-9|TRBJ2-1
TGTGCCAGCAGCTTAGGCCTGCCGGAGCAGTTCTTC
CASSLGLPEQFF
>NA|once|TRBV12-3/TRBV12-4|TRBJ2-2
TGTGCCAGCAGGCTGGGGAGGCGAACCGGGGAGCTGTTTTTT
CASRLGRRTGELFF
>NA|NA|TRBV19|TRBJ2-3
TGTGCCAGTAGCCTGCCGGGGTGGGAAGATACGCAGTATTTT
CASSLPGWEDTQYF
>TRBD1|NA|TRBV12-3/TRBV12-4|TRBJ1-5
TGTGCCAGCAGTCCCGGGACAGGCCTTAATCAGCCCCAGCATTTT
CASSPGTGLNQPQHF
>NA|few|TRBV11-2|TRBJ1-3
TGTGCCAGCGGGGCCAGACCACACTCTGGAAACACCATATATTTT
CASGARPHSGNTIYF
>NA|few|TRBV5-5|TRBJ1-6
TGTGCCAGCAGCTTCGTTAGTGGACGGATTAATTCACCCCTCCACTTT
CASSFVSGRINSPLHF
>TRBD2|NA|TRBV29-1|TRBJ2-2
TGCAGCGTCGTCAGCGGGATCCACACCGGGGAGCTGTTTTTT
CSVVSGIHTGELFF
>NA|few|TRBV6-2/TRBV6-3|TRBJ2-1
TGTGCCAGCAGTTCTGGGGTTAATGAGCAGTTCTTC
CASSSGVNEQFF
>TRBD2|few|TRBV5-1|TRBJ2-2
TGCGCCAGCAGCTTTACTAGCGGGGGGACCACCGGGGAGCTGTTTTTT
CASSFTSGGTTGELFF
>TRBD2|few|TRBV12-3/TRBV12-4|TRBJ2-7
TGTGCCAGCAGTTATTCCGGGACTAGAAACGACGAGCAGTACTTC
CASSYSGTRNDEQYF
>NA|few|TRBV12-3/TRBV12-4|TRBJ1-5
TGTGCCAGCAGAGCAGGGATGGCGGGCCAGCATTTT
CASRAGMAGQHF
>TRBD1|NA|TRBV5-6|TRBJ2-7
TGTGCCAGCAGCACCGGACAGGGGGTCTACGAGCAGTACTTC
CASSTGQGVYEQYF
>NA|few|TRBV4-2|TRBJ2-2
TGTGCCAGCAGCCAAGATCACGCAGGATTGGGGGAGCTGTTTTTT
CASSQDHAGLGELFF
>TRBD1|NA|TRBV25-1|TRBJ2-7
TGTGCCAGCAGTGAAGGACAGGGCCCCTACGAGCAGTACTTC
CASSEGQGPYEQYF